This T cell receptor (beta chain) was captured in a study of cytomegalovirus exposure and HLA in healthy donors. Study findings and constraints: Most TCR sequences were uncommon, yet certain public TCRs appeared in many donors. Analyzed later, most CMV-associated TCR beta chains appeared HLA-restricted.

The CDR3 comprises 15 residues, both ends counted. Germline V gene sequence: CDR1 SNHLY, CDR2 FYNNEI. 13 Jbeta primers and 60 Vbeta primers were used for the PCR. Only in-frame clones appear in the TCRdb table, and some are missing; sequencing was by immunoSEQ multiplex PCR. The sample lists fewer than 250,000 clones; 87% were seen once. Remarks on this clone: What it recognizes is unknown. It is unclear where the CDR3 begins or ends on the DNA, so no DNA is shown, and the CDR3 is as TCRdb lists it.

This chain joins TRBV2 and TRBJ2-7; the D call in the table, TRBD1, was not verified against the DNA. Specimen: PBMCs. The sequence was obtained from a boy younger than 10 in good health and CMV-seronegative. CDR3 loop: CASSSSGQGSYEQYF.